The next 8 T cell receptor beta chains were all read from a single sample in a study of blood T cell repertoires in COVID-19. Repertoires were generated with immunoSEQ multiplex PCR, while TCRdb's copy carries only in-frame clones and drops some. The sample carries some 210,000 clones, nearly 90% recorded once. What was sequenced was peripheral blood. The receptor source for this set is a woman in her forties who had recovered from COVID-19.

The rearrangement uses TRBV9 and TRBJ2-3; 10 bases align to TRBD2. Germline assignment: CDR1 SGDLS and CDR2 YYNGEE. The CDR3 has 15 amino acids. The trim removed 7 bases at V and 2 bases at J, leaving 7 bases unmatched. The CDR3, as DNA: TGTGCCAGCGGACTAGCGGCCTATGTCACAGATACGCAGTATTTT. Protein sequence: CASGLAAYVTDTQYF. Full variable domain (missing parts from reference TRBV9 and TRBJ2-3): DSGVTQTPKHLITATGQRVTLRCSPRSGDLSVYWYQQSLDQGLQFLIQYYNGEERAKGNILERFSAQQFPDLHSELNLSSLELGDSALYFCASGLAAYVTDTQYFGPGTRLTVL.

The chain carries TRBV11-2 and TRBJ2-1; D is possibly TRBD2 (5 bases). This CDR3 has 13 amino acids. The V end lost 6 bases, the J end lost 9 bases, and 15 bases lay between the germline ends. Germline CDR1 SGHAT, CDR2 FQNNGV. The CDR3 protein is CASRVSSAAEQFF. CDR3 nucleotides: TGTGCCAGCAGGGTTAGTAGCGCAGCTGAGCAGTTCTTC.

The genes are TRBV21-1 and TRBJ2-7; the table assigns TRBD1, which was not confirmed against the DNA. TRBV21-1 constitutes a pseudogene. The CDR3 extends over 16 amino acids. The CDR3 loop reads CASSRWGRQGYYEQYF. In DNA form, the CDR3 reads TGTGCCAGCAGCAGATGGGGGCGACAGGGGTACTACGAGCAGTACTTC.

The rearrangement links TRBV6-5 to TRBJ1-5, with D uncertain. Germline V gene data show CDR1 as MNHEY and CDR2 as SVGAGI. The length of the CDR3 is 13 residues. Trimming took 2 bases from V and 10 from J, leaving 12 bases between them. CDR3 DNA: TGTGCCAGCAGTTACGGCGGGATTAGCCCCCAGCATTTT. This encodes CASSYGGISPQHF.

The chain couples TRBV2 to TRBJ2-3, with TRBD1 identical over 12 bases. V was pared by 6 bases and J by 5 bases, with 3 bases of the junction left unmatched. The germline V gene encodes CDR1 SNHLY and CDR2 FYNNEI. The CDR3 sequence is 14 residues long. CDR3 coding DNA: TGTGCCAGCAGCGGGGACAGGGGGCAAGATACGCAGTATTTT. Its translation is CASSGDRGQDTQYF.

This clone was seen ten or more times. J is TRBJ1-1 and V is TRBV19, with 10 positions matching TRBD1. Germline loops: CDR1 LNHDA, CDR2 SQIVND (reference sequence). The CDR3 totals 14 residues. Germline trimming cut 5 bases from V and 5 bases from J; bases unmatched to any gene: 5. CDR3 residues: CASSLWTGGTEAFF. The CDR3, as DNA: TGTGCCAGTAGTCTGTGGACAGGGGGGACTGAAGCTTTCTTT.

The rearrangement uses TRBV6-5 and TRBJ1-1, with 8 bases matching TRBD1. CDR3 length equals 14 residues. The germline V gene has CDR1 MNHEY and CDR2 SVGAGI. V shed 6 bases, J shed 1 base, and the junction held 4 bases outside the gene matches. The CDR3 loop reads CASRLTGGNTEAFF. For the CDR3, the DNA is TGTGCCAGCAGACTAACAGGGGGGAACACTGAAGCTTTCTTT.

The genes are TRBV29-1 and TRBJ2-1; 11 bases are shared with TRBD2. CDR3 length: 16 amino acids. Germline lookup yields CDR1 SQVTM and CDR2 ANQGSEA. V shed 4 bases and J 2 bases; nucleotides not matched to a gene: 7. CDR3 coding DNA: TGCAGCGTTGGCCCCCTTAGCGGGAGGGCCTACAATGAGCAGTTCTTC. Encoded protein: CSVGPLSGRAYNEQFF.